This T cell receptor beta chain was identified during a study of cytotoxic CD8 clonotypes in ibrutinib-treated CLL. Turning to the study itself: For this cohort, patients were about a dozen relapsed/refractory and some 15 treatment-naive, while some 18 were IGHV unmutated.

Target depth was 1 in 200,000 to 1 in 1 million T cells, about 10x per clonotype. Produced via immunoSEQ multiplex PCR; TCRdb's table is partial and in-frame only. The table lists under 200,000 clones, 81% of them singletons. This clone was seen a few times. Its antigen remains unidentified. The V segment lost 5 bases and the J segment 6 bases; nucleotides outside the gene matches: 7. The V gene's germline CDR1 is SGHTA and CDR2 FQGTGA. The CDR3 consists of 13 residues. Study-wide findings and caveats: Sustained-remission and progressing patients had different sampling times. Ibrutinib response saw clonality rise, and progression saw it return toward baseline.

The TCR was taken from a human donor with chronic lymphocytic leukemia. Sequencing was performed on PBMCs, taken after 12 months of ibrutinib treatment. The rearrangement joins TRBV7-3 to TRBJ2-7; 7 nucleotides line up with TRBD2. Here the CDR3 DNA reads TGTGCCAGCAGCCCCCTCCCTAGCGGCGAGCAGTACTTC. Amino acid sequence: CASSPLPSGEQYF.